This T cell receptor beta chain was found in a study of beta chain features in type 1 diabetes. Study outcomes and limitations: Sampled from patients, naive, central memory and Treg TCRB repertoires appeared more similar than those sampled from healthy donors. Type 1 diabetes patients had moderately but significantly shorter TCRB CDR3s in all four CD4+ subsets.

This clone was counted a few times. Its target is unknown. Sequencing targeted expressed TCRB transcripts, as all isolated RNA had been reverse transcribed. About 3.5 million reads per sample on average were obtained from naive, central memory and regulatory T cell samples. The assay was immunoSEQ multiplex PCR, and TCRdb's table has in-frame clones only and misses some. The sample has around 330,000 clones, 9.5% to 12% seen once. Germline lookup yields CDR1 SGDLS and CDR2 YYNGEE. Trimming shortened V by 0 bases and J by 7 bases, and 19 bases separated the two germline ends. The CDR3 sequence is 17 residues long. A sort by CD45RO/CCR7/CD25/CD127/CD95/CD27 yielded CD4+ naive, central memory, regulatory and stem cell-like memory cells.

This clonotype was obtained from a woman aged 25 to 39 in good health. The J gene is TRBJ1-4, the V gene TRBV9, with no clear D. The material sequenced was naive CD4+ T cells from blood. This CDR3 reads CASSVASGASFFEKLFF. The CDR3, as DNA: TGTGCCAGCAGCGTAGCAAGTGGTGCGTCCTTTTTTGAAAAACTGTTTTTT. The full variable domain, completed using reference TRBV9 and TRBJ1-4, is DSGVTQTPKHLITATGQRVTLRCSPRSGDLSVYWYQQSLDQGLQFLIQYYNGEERAKGNILERFSAQQFPDLHSELNLSSLELGDSALYFCASSVASGASFFEKLFFGSGTQLSVL.